This TCR beta chain was recovered during a study of CXCR3-negative and CXCR3-positive naive CD8 T cells. Study observations and caveats: CXCR3-positive naive cells carried more hydrophobic TRB CDR3s than CXCR3-negative naive cells did.

Worth noting for this clonotype: The antigen remains undetermined.

The method, 5' RACE with UMI labels, was used to prepare the TRB cDNA libraries. Each CDR3 protein gets one entry in TCRdb, which reprocessed the 5' RACE reads and gives no DNA. This table lists around 60,000 distinct CDR3 sequences. This CDR3 is built from 16 residues. The germline CDR1 and CDR2 sequences are SGHRS and YFSETQ. A CD45RO-CCR7+CD27+CD95- profile was what naive CD8+ T cells displayed. The sequencing sample was made of naive CXCR3+ CD8+ T cells from blood. Subset given: CD45RO-CCR7+CD27+CD95- naive CD8+ T cells expressing CXCR3 (TNR3+). The chain has TRBV5-1 and TRBJ1-3; TCRdb selects TRBD1, and the lack of DNA leaves this call unchecked. The source is a human donor in good health. Some clones in this sample may be carry-over from other donors' samples. CDR3 loop: CASSLEPGATGNTIYF.